This T cell receptor beta chain originates from a study of CD8 T cells in ankylosing spondylitis. General observations from the study: With a CD8+ phenotype, disease-linked clones were relatively rare in peripheral blood. A motif of fewer than ten highly homologous TCR beta variants was seen as apparently characteristic of ankylosing spondylitis blood. Reported data indicate significant enrichment of disease-linked clones within matched ankylosing spondylitis synovial fluid.

Points on this clonotype: Its antigen remains unknown.

Quantitative 5'-RACE was performed with molecular barcodes, and it yielded the TCR beta libraries. TCRdb re-called the 5' RACE reads through MiXCR, storing one row per CDR3 protein. Of under 550,000 distinct CDR3 sequences in the sample, around 26% were seen once. Germline values: CDR1 ENHRY, CDR2 SYGVKD. V lost 0 bases, J lost 0 bases, and 8 bases lay in between. The CDR3 is 15 amino acids. The sample was blood, either unsorted or a sorted T cell fraction (not recorded which). The rearrangement uses TRBV10-3 and TRBJ2-5; D is ambiguous. The sequence came from a male donor with ankylosing spondylitis. CDR3 loop: CAISESYGYQETQYF. For the CDR3, the DNA is TGTGCCATCAGTGAGTCCTACGGGTACCAAGAGACCCAGTACTTC.